By proportion, the clone carrying this TCR beta chain is medium-sized. Its antigen is undetermined. Generated by immunoSEQ multiplex PCR, the TCRdb table keeps only in-frame clones and is missing some. The sample has 5,000 to 6,500 clones, under 20% seen once. The treatment was: randomized to nivolumab then ipilimumab (arm A) or the reverse (arm B). This entry belongs to a study of sequential checkpoint blockade in melanoma. Whole-study context: Arm A got nivolumab then ipilimumab; arm B the reverse, 1:1. More than 20 patients had tumor biopsies before treatment and at week 13.

Study conclusions and caveats: Response in arm A was associated with pretreatment TIL clonality.

V was pared by 2 bases and J by 1 base, with 14 bases between. Germline V lookup: CDR1 MGHRA, CDR2 YSYEKL. The CDR3 has 17 amino acids. This receptor was identified in a human donor with melanoma. The V gene is TRBV4-1, the J gene TRBJ1-4; tentatively, D is TRBD1 (6 bases). The input for sequencing was tumor tissue (inferred from file names), taken from a patient given nivolumab and ipilimumab in sequence. CDR3 protein: CASSQRRGEGTNEKLFF. CDR3 bases: TGCGCCAGCAGCCAAAGGAGGGGGGAGGGAACTAATGAAAAACTGTTTTTT.